These 12 T cell receptor beta chains were all obtained from the same sample, sequenced in a study of T cell responses to AZD1222 COVID-19 vaccine. TCRdb's copy holds only in-frame clones and misses some; the assay was immunoSEQ multiplex PCR. The sample shows some 130,000 clones, around 90% of them seen only once. Sequences were derived from peripheral blood, sampled 28 days after the second AZD1222 dose. The receptors were sampled from an adult who received the AZD1222 COVID-19 vaccine.

The chain has TRBV27 and TRBJ2-1, with 8 bases lining up with TRBD1. The junction had 10 bases not matched to a gene; V was cut back by 6 bases and J by 12 bases. Germline CDR1 and CDR2: MNHEY and SMNVEV (reference sequence). The CDR3 has 13 amino acids. The DNA of the CDR3 is TGTGCCAGCAGCTCGGACAGGGACAGTTGGCAGTTCTTC. Translating it yields CASSSDRDSWQFF.

The chain is built from TRBV28 and TRBJ2-1, with D possibly being TRBD1 or TRBD2 (5 bases each). This CDR3 region has 14 residues. Trimming cost V 5 bases and J 4 bases, with 12 bases left between them. Germline values: CDR1 MDHEN, CDR2 SYDVKM. CDR3 sequence: CASSTNGGYNEQFF. In nucleotides, the CDR3 is TGTGCCAGCAGTACGAATGGGGGTTACAATGAGCAGTTCTTC.

The genes are TRBV19 and TRBJ1-5; D remains unclear. V was trimmed by 2 bases and J by 0 bases, leaving 5 bases between them. CDR3 length: 14 residues. In germline, CDR1 is LNHDA, CDR2 SQIVND (reference sequence). The CDR3 protein is CASSIRDSNQPQHF. CDR3 nucleotide sequence: TGTGCCAGTAGTATAAGAGATAGCAATCAGCCCCAGCATTTT.

This chain uses TRBV4-1 with TRBJ1-2; 10 nucleotides align to TRBD1. V shed 2 bases, J shed 4 bases, and the junction held 7 bases outside the gene matches. CDR3 length: 16 amino acids. The V gene's germline CDR1 is MGHRA and CDR2 YSYEKL. In nucleotides, the CDR3 is TGCGCCAGCAGCCAACAGACAGGGGGCGTCGGCTATGGCTACACCTTC. This sequence encodes CASSQQTGGVGYGYTF.

The chain couples TRBV19 to TRBJ2-1; D remains unclear. This CDR3 is 11 amino acids long. In germline, CDR1 is LNHDA, CDR2 SQIVND (reference sequence). V shed 3 bases and J shed 6 bases, with 3 bases lying between them. DNA of the CDR3: TGTGCCAGTAGTATTAGCAATGAGCAGTTCTTC. This encodes CASSISNEQFF.

This sequence joins TRBV19 and TRBJ1-2; D not certain. CDR1 is LNHDA and CDR2 is SQIVND in the germline V gene (reference sequence). V was trimmed by 0 bases and J by 3 bases, leaving 14 bases between them. The CDR3 is 16 residues long. The CDR3 loop is CASSIDPAISHYGYTF. The CDR3 bases are TGTGCCAGTAGTATAGACCCGGCCATCTCCCACTATGGCTACACCTTC.

This clone is a singleton in its sample. The chain carries TRBV6-5 and TRBJ1-2, with no clear D. V was cut by 2 bases and J by 4 bases, with 17 bases left in between. Germline CDR1 is MNHEY and CDR2 is SVGAGI. The CDR3 sequence is 16 residues long. The CDR3 nucleotides read TGTGCCAGCAGTTACGGGGAGCCTCAAGAGGGCTATGGCTACACCTTC. This translates into CASSYGEPQEGYGYTF.

The chain uses TRBV13 and TRBJ1-2; D is possibly TRBD1 (6 bases). Germline V gene lookup returns CDR1 PRHDT and CDR2 FYEKMQ (reference sequence). V dropped 5 bases and J dropped 8 bases, with 18 bases sitting between them. This CDR3 has 14 amino acids. The CDR3 reads CASSRTAGLGGYTF. The DNA for the CDR3 is TGTGCCAGCAGCCGGACAGCCGGTTTGGGGGGCTACACCTTC.

J is TRBJ1-5 and V is TRBV5-6; D gene unclear. Per germline, CDR1 SGHDT and CDR2 YYEEEE. Trimming cost V 4 bases and J 4 bases, with 9 bases left between them. The CDR3 totals 13 residues. CDR3 residues: CASSLKLNQPQHF. DNA of the CDR3: TGTGCCAGCAGCCTAAAGCTAAATCAGCCCCAGCATTTT.

The chain carries TRBV28 and TRBJ1-2, with D possibly matching TRBD1 (6 bases). With 5 bases removed from V and 4 bases from J, the gap between germline ends came to 20 bases. Germline assignment: CDR1 MDHEN and CDR2 SYDVKM. This CDR3 spans 16 amino acids. Here the CDR3 reads CASSPTGYPTSYGYTF. For the CDR3, the DNA is TGTGCCAGCAGTCCGACAGGTTACCCAACAAGCTATGGCTACACCTTC.

This chain joins TRBV6-5 and TRBJ1-5; D is unresolved. This CDR3 spans 15 amino acids. With 5 bases removed from V and 2 bases from J, the gap between germline ends came to 13 bases. The germline V gene has CDR1 MNHEY and CDR2 SVGAGI. CDR3 region: CASSTGNLGNQPQHF. The CDR3 DNA sequence: TGTGCCAGCAGTACGGGGAACCTTGGCAATCAGCCCCAGCATTTT.

This clone has a single count. The V and J genes are TRBV29-1 and TRBJ2-1, with D uncertain. The germline CDR1 and CDR2 sequences are SQVTM and ANQGSEA. The CDR3 has 11 amino acids. Trimming took 4 bases from V and 6 from J, leaving 7 bases between them. The CDR3 DNA is TGCAGCGTTGCCCCTTCCAATGAGCAGTTCTTC. It codes for CSVAPSNEQFF.